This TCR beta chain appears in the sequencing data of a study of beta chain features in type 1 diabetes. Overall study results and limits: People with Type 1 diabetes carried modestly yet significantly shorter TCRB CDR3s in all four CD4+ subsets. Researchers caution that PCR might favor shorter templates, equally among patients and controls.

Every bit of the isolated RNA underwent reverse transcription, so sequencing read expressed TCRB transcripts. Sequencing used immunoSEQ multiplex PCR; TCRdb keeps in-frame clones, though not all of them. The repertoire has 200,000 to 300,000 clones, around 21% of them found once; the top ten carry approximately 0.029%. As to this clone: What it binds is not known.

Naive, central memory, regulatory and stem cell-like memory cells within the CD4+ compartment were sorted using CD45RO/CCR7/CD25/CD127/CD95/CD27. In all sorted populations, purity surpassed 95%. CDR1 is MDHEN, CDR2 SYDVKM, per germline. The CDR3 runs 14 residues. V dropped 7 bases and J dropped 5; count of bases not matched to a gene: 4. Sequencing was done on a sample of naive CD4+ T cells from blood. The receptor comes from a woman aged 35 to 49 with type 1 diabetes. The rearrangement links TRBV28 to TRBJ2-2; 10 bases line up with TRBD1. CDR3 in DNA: TGTGCCAGCATCGCGGGACAGGGGACCGGGGAGCTGTTTTTT. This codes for CASIAGQGTGELFF.